These 19 T cell receptor beta chains share one sample of origin, sequenced in a study of shared clonotypes between healthy human individuals. Assay used: immunoSEQ multiplex PCR; TCRdb lists only in-frame clones, some missing. The data show 2 million to 2.5 million clones, less than 95% seen once. Sample: naive CD4+ T cells from PBMCs. Described subset: CD45RA+ positively selected. Receptors were obtained from a man aged 18 to 30 in good health. Some clones in this sample may be carry-over from other donors' samples.

A word on this clone: Distinct nucleotide sequences in the sample also encode this CDR3. V gene TRBV18 combines with J gene TRBJ2-7, with D unresolved. In germline, CDR1 is KGHSH, CDR2 LQKENI. V was pared by 3 bases and J by 4 bases, with 7 bases between. The CDR3 sequence is 12 residues long. CDR3 nucleotide sequence: TGTGCCAGCTCACCGGCAGGATACGAGCAGTACTTC. Translated: CASSPAGYEQYF.

Only one count was recorded for this clone. This chain links TRBV5-4 with TRBJ1-3; D gene ambiguous. Trimming removed 5 bases from V and 2 bases from J, with 14 bases in between. Germline CDR1 reads SGHNT; CDR2 reads YYREEE (reference sequence). This CDR3 has 15 residues. The CDR3 region has the DNA TGTGCCAGCAGTCCAGGAATCGGGACTGGAAACACCATATATTTT. It translates to CASSPGIGTGNTIYF.

This clone has a single count. The gene calls are TRBV5-1 and TRBJ1-1; 9 bases align to TRBD1. Germline V gene sequence: CDR1 SGHRS, CDR2 YFSETQ. This CDR3 has 15 amino acids. With V trimmed by 4 bases and J by 4 bases, 8 bases remained unmatched. CDR3 DNA sequence: TGCGCCAGCAGCCTCACCGGACAGGGGAGCACTGAAGCTTTCTTT. This encodes CASSLTGQGSTEAFF.

The chain recombines TRBV9 with TRBJ2-1; D gene uncertain. Germline-derived CDR1 and CDR2 are SGDLS and YYNGEE. V shed 4 bases and J shed 3 bases, with 5 bases lying between them. The CDR3 loop spans 12 amino acids. The CDR3 sequence: CASSPLYNEQFF. The DNA for the CDR3 is TGTGCCAGCAGCCCCCTCTACAATGAGCAGTTCTTC.

The rearrangement joins TRBV18 to TRBJ2-1; the D gene is possibly TRBD2 (6 bases). The CDR3 is 14 amino acids. V lost 8 bases to trimming and J lost 8 bases, with 19 bases between them. The germline V gene has CDR1 KGHSH and CDR2 LQKENI. In nucleotides, the CDR3 is TGTGCCAGCCGGGGCCAGCGGGCTGGGGATGAGCAGTTCTTC. Protein: CASRGQRAGDEQFF.

The chain couples TRBV5-1 to TRBJ2-7, with D possibly TRBD1 on 5 matching bases. The CDR3 length is 12 residues. CDR1 and CDR2 (germline): SGHRS, YFSETQ. V lost 4 bases and J 6 bases, leaving 11 bases between the germline ends. CDR3 sequence (DNA): TGCGCCAGCAGCATCCTGGGGCGCGAGCAGTACTTC. Protein sequence: CASSILGREQYF.

V and J are TRBV19 and TRBJ1-1, with D perhaps TRBD1 (6 bases). In germline, CDR1 is LNHDA, CDR2 SQIVND (reference sequence). V dropped 3 bases and J dropped 5 bases, with 19 bases sitting between them. The CDR3 contains 16 residues. CDR3 protein: CASSMRAPQGRTEAFF. The CDR3 region has the DNA TGTGCCAGTAGTATGAGGGCCCCACAGGGAAGAACTGAAGCTTTCTTT.

The rearrangement uses TRBV10-3 and TRBJ1-1; 9 nucleotides agree with TRBD1. V dropped 10 bases and J dropped 2; count of bases not matched to a gene: 5. This CDR3 contains 13 residues. In germline, CDR1 is ENHRY, CDR2 SYGVKD. CDR3 in DNA: TGTGCCACCGAACAGGGGGCAAACACTGAAGCTTTCTTT. Translating gives CATEQGANTEAFF.

The chain employs TRBV5-4 and TRBJ1-2; D gene ambiguous. The CDR3 has 13 amino acids. Deletions cut 1 base from V and 2 bases from J, with 6 bases between. Germline lookup yields CDR1 SGHNT and CDR2 YYREEE (reference sequence). The CDR3 region has the DNA TGTGCCAGCAGCTTGTCCCCAAACTATGGCTACACCTTC. Translating it yields CASSLSPNYGYTF. The whole variable domain, filled in from reference TRBV5-4 and TRBJ1-2, reads ETGVTQSPTHLIKTRGQQVTLRCSSQSGHNTVSWYQQALGQGPQFIFQYYREEENGRGNFPPRFSGLQFPNYSSELNVNALELDDSALYLCASSLSPNYGYTFGSGTRLTVV.

V gene TRBV30 combines with J gene TRBJ1-5, with a tentative D call TRBD1 (6 bases). Trimming pared 4 bases from V and 5 bases from J, leaving 21 bases between. The germline CDR1 and CDR2 sequences are GTSNPN and SVGIG (reference sequence). The CDR3 sequence is 16 residues long. CDR3 DNA: TGTGCCTGGACTAGGGCCAAGGGTCGGGGGCATCAGCCCCAGCATTTT. Amino acid sequence: CAWTRAKGRGHQPQHF.

The gene calls are TRBV28 and TRBJ2-7, with TRBD1 matching over 10 bases. The V segment lost 8 bases and the J segment 1 base; nucleotides outside the gene matches: 8. The CDR3 covers 15 residues. Per germline, CDR1 MDHEN and CDR2 SYDVKM. The CDR3 DNA sequence: TGTGCCAGCTTCGGACAGGGGGGATTTTCCTACGAGCAGTACTTC. Residues: CASFGQGGFSYEQYF.

The table lists this clone with a count of one. The chain carries TRBV9 and TRBJ2-7; TRBD1 agrees at 7 bases. Germline V lookup: CDR1 SGDLS, CDR2 YYNGEE. With 4 bases clipped from V and 5 bases from J, the junction kept 15 bases outside the gene matches. The CDR3 consists of 16 residues. For the CDR3, the DNA is TGTGCCAGCAGCCCCGACCCGACAGGGAGACGAGACGAGCAGTACTTC. Its protein is CASSPDPTGRRDEQYF.

This sequence joins TRBV5-4 and TRBJ2-7, with 8 positions matching TRBD1. The germline V gene has CDR1 SGHNT and CDR2 YYREEE (reference sequence). CDR3 length equals 14 residues. V lost 3 bases and J lost 3; bases outside the gene matches: 5. The CDR3 sequence: CASSSRGQIYEQYF. The CDR3 DNA reads as TGTGCCAGCAGCTCCAGGGGGCAGATCTACGAGCAGTACTTC.

The chain joins TRBV27 to TRBJ1-1; 9 nucleotides match TRBD1. The CDR3 runs 13 residues. The V gene's germline CDR1 is MNHEY and CDR2 SMNVEV (reference sequence). Trimming at V came to 2 bases and at J to 11 bases, leaving 6 bases not matched to a gene. This CDR3 reads CASSLGDRANAFF. The CDR3 bases are TGTGCCAGCAGTTTAGGGGACAGGGCGAACGCTTTCTTT.

V is TRBV13 and J is TRBJ2-1; maybe TRBD2 (6 bases). The CDR3 has 16 residues. V lost 7 bases and J 1 base, leaving 17 bases between the germline ends. CDR1 and CDR2 (germline): PRHDT, FYEKMQ (reference sequence). CDR3 in DNA: TGTGCCAGCACACGGGATAGCGGAGGTTCCTACAATGAGCAGTTCTTC. Its translation: CASTRDSGGSYNEQFF.

CDR3 sequence: CASIPKGYNQPQHF. The CDR3 DNA is TGTGCCAGCATCCCAAAGGGGTACAATCAGCCCCAGCATTTT. The chain carries TRBV28 and TRBJ1-5; D possibly corresponds to TRBD1 (5 bases). CDR1 is MDHEN and CDR2 is SYDVKM in the germline V gene. V lost 7 bases and J 3 bases, leaving 13 bases between the germline ends. This CDR3 has 14 residues.

The chain recombines TRBV4-2 with TRBJ2-1; the D is unclear. Trimming cost V 3 bases and J 6 bases, with 15 bases left between them. Germline-derived CDR1 and CDR2 are LGHNA and YNFKEQ. The CDR3 loop spans 15 amino acids. The CDR3 DNA follows: TGTGCCAGCAGCCAGGTCCCCCGACCCCTCAATGAGCAGTTCTTC. Its protein product is CASSQVPRPLNEQFF.

The chain combines TRBV19 with TRBJ1-2; 7 bases map to TRBD1. Germline lookup yields CDR1 LNHDA and CDR2 SQIVND (reference sequence). Trimming cost V 5 bases and J 1 base; bases outside gene matches: 7. This CDR3 is 15 amino acids long. CDR3 bases: TGTGCCAGTAGTTTGTCGTCAGGGGGTAACTATGGCTACACCTTC. Its protein product is CASSLSSGGNYGYTF.

A word on this clone: Other DNA sequences in the sample encode the same CDR3. The J gene is TRBJ1-2, the V gene TRBV2; the D is unclear. The CDR3 has 12 residues. With 4 bases removed from V and 4 bases from J, the gap between germline ends came to 7 bases. Looked up from germline, CDR1 is SNHLY and CDR2 is FYNNEI. The CDR3 DNA follows: TGTGCCAGCAGTGGGGAAGGCTATGGCTACACCTTC. Protein: CASSGEGYGYTF.